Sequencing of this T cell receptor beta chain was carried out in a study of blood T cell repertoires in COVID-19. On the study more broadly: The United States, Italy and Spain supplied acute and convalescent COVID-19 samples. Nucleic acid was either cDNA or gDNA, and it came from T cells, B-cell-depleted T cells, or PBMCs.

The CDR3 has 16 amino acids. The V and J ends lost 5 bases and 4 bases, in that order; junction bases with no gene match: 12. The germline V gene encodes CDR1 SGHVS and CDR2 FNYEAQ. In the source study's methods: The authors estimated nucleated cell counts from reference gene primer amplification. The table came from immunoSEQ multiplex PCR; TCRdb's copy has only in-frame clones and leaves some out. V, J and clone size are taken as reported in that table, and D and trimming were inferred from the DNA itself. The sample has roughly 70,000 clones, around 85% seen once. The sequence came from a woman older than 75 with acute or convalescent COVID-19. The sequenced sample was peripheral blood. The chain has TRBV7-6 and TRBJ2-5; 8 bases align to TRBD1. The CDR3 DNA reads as TGTGCCAGCAGCCACCTTTTCGCAGGGGGCCCAGAGACCCAGTACTTC. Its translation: CASSHLFAGGPETQYF.